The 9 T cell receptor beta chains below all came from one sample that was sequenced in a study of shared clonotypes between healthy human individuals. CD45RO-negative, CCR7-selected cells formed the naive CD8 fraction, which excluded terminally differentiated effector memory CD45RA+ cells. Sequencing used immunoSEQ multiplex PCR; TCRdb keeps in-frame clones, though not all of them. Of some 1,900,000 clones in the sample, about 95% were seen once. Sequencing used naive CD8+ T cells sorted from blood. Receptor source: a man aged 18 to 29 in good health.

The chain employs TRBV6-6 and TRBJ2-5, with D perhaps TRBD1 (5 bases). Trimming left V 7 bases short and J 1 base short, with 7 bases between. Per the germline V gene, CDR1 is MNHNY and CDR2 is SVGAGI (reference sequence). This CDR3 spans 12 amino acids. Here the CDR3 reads CASTGAQETQYF. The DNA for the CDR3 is TGTGCCAGCACTGGGGCCCAAGAGACCCAGTACTTC.

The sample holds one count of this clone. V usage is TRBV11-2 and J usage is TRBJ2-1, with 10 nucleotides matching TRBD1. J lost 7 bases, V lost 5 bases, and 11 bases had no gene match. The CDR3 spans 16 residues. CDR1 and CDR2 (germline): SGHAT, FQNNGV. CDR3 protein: CASSRPTGGRGNEQFF. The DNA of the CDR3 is TGTGCCAGCAGCCGACCGACAGGGGGCAGGGGGAATGAGCAGTTCTTC.

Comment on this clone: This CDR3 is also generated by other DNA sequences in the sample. Here the CDR3 DNA reads TGCGCCAGCAGCCAAGATTTTGAGTCCTACGAGCAGTACTTC. Amino acid sequence: CASSQDFESYEQYF. The J gene is TRBJ2-7, the V gene TRBV4-3, with no clear D. Looked up from germline, CDR1 is LGHNA and CDR2 is YSLEER. CDR3 length equals 14 residues. Trimming left V 0 bases short and J 1 base short, with 7 bases between.

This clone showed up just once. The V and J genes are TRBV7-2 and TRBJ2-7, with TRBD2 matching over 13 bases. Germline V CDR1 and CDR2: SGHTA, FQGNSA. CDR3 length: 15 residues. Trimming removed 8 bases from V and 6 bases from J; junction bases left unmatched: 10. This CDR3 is CASRKIGLAGVEQYF. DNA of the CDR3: TGTGCCAGCCGAAAGATCGGACTAGCGGGAGTCGAGCAGTACTTC.

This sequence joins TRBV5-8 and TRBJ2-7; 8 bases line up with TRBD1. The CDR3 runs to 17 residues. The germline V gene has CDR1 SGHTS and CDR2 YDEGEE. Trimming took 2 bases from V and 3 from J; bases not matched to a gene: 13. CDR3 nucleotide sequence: TGTGCCAGCAGCTTTTACCCCACAGGGGGAAAGGGCTACGAGCAGTACTTC. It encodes CASSFYPTGGKGYEQYF.

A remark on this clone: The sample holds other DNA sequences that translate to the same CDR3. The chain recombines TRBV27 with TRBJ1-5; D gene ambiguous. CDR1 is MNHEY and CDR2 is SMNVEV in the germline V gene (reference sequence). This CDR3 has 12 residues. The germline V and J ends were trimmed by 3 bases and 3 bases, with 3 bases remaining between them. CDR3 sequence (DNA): TGTGCCAGCAGTTTTGTCAATCAGCCCCAGCATTTT. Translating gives CASSFVNQPQHF.

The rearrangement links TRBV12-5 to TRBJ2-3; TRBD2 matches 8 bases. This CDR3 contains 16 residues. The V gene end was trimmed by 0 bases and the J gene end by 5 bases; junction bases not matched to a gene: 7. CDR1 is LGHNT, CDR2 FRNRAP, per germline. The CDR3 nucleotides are TGTGCTAGTGGTTTGGTGTCGGGAGGGCCTGTAGATACGCAGTATTTT. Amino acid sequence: CASGLVSGGPVDTQYF.

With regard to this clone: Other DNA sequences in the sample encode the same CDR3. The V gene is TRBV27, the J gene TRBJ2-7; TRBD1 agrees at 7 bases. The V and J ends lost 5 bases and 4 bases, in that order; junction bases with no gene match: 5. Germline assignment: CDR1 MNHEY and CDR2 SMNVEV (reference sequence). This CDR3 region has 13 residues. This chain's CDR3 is CASSLNRGYEQYF. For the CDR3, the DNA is TGTGCCAGCAGTCTCAACAGGGGTTACGAGCAGTACTTC.

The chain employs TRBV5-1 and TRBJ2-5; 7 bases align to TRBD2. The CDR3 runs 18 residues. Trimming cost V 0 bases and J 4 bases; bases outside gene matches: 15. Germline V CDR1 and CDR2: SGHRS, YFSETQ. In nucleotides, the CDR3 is TGCGCCAGCAGCTTGGCCTTGAGAAGGGAGGGCCACTCAGAGACCCAGTACTTC. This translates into CASSLALRREGHSETQYF. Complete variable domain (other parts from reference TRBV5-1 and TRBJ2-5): KAGVTQTPRYLIKTRGQQVTLSCSPISGHRSVSWYQQTPGQGLQFLFEYFSETQRNKGNFPGRFSGRQFSNSRSEMNVSTLELGDSALYLCASSLALRREGHSETQYFGPGTRLLVL.